A single sample gave rise to the 20 T cell receptor beta chains below, sequenced in a study of T cells after yellow fever vaccination. Using its own MiXCR run on the 5' RACE reads, TCRdb lists one record per CDR3 protein. Counted here are a few hundred thousand distinct CDR3 sequences, approximately 3.8% occurring once; the ten biggest clones make up under 20%. The source material was PBMCs, sampled 15 days after the yellow fever booster vaccination. These receptors were collected from a man aged 18 to 30 who received the YFV17D yellow fever vaccine.

This clonotype was detected many times. The chain joins TRBV20-1 to TRBJ1-2; TRBD1 might be the D (6 bases). Germline loops: CDR1 DFQATT, CDR2 SNEGSKA (reference sequence). V lost 0 bases, J lost 5 bases, and 7 bases lay in between. This CDR3 comprises 12 residues. CDR3 loop: CSAREGAYGYTF. CDR3 nucleotides: TGCAGTGCTAGAGAGGGGGCTTATGGCTACACCTTC.

This clonotype was recorded many times. The V and J genes are TRBV4-3 and TRBJ2-2, with TRBD1 identical over 8 bases. Trimming at V came to 2 bases and at J to 6 bases, leaving 5 bases not matched to a gene. The CDR3 is 15 amino acids. CDR1 and CDR2 from the germline V gene are LGHNA and YSLEER. Written as DNA, the CDR3 is TGCGCCAGCAGCCAAAGGACAGGGCTAGCCGGGGAGCTGTTTTTT. This encodes CASSQRTGLAGELFF.

This clonotype was counted many times. The J gene is TRBJ2-7, the V gene TRBV18, with TRBD1 identical over 9 bases. Trimming took 0 bases from V and 2 from J; bases not matched to a gene: 2. The germline gives CDR1 KGHSH, CDR2 LQKENI. The CDR3 totals 15 residues. The CDR3 DNA is TGTGCCAGCTCACCACCTCGGACAGGGGCCTACGAGCAGTACTTC. It codes for CASSPPRTGAYEQYF.

This clonotype was counted ten times or more. The chain uses TRBV5-1 and TRBJ2-3; 8 bases line up with TRBD1. CDR3 length: 15 residues. The V gene end was trimmed by 3 bases and the J gene end by 6 bases; junction bases not matched to a gene: 9. Germline CDR1 and CDR2: SGHRS and YFSETQ. CDR3 amino acids: CASSSTGDVADTQYF. The CDR3 DNA is TGCGCCAGCAGCTCGACAGGGGACGTAGCGGATACGCAGTATTTT. Looking up the rest from reference TRBV5-1 and TRBJ2-3 gives the full variable domain: KAGVTQTPRYLIKTRGQQVTLSCSPISGHRSVSWYQQTPGQGLQFLFEYFSETQRNKGNFPGRFSGRQFSNSRSEMNVSTLELGDSALYLCASSSTGDVADTQYFGPGTRLTVL.

This clonotype showed up many times. V and J are TRBV7-9 and TRBJ2-3, with 9 bases lining up with TRBD2. Germline CDR1 is SEHNR and CDR2 is FQNEAQ (reference sequence). The V gene end was trimmed by 4 bases and the J gene end by 4 bases; junction bases not matched to a gene: 9. CDR3 length: 16 residues. CDR3 in amino acids: CASSWAPGLASDTQYF. The CDR3 nucleotides are TGTGCCAGCAGCTGGGCGCCGGGACTAGCATCAGATACGCAGTATTTT.

There are many counts of this clonotype. J is TRBJ2-7 and V is TRBV6-6; unclear D gene. CDR3 size: 14 residues. CDR1 is MNHNY and CDR2 is SVGAGI in the germline V gene (reference sequence). Trimming left V 5 bases short and J 2 bases short, with 13 bases between. The CDR3 nucleotides are TGTGCCAGCAGTCCCCGGGCCCTAGCCTACGAGCAGTACGTC. Translation: CASSPRALAYEQYV.

This clonotype was counted ten times or more. This chain links TRBV20-1 with TRBJ1-5, with D unclear. Germline CDR1 and CDR2: DFQATT and SNEGSKA (reference sequence). The CDR3 is 13 amino acids. V was trimmed by 3 bases and J by 5 bases, leaving 11 bases between them. The CDR3: CSASFSEDQPQHF. The CDR3 coding sequence is TGCAGTGCTAGCTTCTCCGAGGATCAGCCCCAGCATTTT.

This clonotype was seen many times. V and J are TRBV5-1 and TRBJ1-1; D is ambiguous. CDR3 length: 14 amino acids. V was shortened by 4 bases and J by 6 bases, with 16 bases between the two germline ends. Germline V CDR1 and CDR2: SGHRS, YFSETQ. CDR3 region: CASSALGGSAEAFF. Written as DNA, the CDR3 is TGCGCCAGCAGCGCTTTAGGCGGCAGCGCTGAAGCTTTCTTT.

This clonotype qualifies as medium-sized (0.01 to 0.1%). The rearrangement uses TRBV27 and TRBJ2-1; tentatively, D is TRBD1 (6 bases). The germline CDR1 and CDR2 sequences are MNHEY and SMNVEV (reference sequence). Trimming shortened V by 5 bases and J by 6 bases, and 14 bases separated the two germline ends. CDR3 length equals 14 residues. This CDR3 reads CASSQGSRVNEQFF. The CDR3 bases are TGTGCCAGCAGTCAGGGGAGTAGAGTCAATGAGCAGTTCTTC.

This clonotype occurred many times. The chain is built from TRBV10-3 and TRBJ2-3; weak D call: TRBD2 (6 bases). Germline lookup yields CDR1 ENHRY and CDR2 SYGVKD. The V gene lost 4 bases and the J gene lost 2 bases, with 10 bases spanning the gap. The CDR3 is 14 amino acids. The CDR3 nucleotides are TGTGCCATCAGTGGGGAGGTCCCCACAGATACGCAGTATTTT. Translating gives CAISGEVPTDTQYF.

This clonotype was seen many times. This rearrangement joins TRBV6-5 to TRBJ2-1; a possible D gene is TRBD2 (5 bases). Trimming cost V 2 bases and J 11 bases, with 7 bases left between them. The germline V gene has CDR1 MNHEY and CDR2 SVGAGI. The CDR3 totals 11 residues. DNA of the CDR3: TGTGCCAGCAGTTACGACTACCAGCAGTTCTTC. Translation: CASSYDYQQFF.

V usage is TRBV5-4 and J usage is TRBJ2-5; a possible D gene is TRBD2 (6 bases). The CDR3 runs 15 residues. CDR1 is SGHNT, CDR2 YYREEE, per germline (reference sequence). Trimming took off 5 bases at V and 7 bases at J, with 21 bases between the two ends. The CDR3 DNA follows: TGTGCCAGCAGTCCGGAAACCTCCGGGGGTGGGACCCAGTACTTC. Translation: CASSPETSGGGTQYF. The entire variable domain, with the rest obtained from reference TRBV5-4 and TRBJ2-5, is as follows: ETGVTQSPTHLIKTRGQQVTLRCSSQSGHNTVSWYQQALGQGPQFIFQYYREEENGRGNFPPRFSGLQFPNYSSELNVNALELDDSALYLCASSPETSGGGTQYFGPGTRLLVL.

Of note for this clonotype: A much larger clonotype is one base distant, so this may be a read error. The chain combines TRBV12-3 or TRBV12-4 with TRBJ1-5; 8 nucleotides align to TRBD1. V was clipped by 8 bases and J by 7 bases; unmatched bases: 10. The CDR3 has 14 residues. Here the CDR3 DNA reads TGTGCCAGCGGACTAGGACAGGGCCAACAGCCCCAGCATTTT. Protein sequence: CASGLGQGQQPQHF.

This clonotype was counted ten times or more. The chain combines TRBV12-3 or TRBV12-4 with TRBJ2-3; the D call may be TRBD1 or TRBD2 (5 bases each). The V gene lost 6 bases and the J gene lost 6 bases, with 13 bases spanning the gap. The CDR3 is 13 residues long. The chain's CDR3 is CASSRHEGDTQYF. DNA of the CDR3: TGTGCCAGCAGCAGGCACGAGGGGGATACGCAGTATTTT.

This clonotype occurred many times. The rearrangement uses TRBV7-3 and TRBJ2-1, with 11 positions matching TRBD2. The CDR3 extends over 16 amino acids. V dropped 3 bases and J dropped 0; count of bases not matched to a gene: 1. The V gene's germline CDR1 is SGHTA and CDR2 FQGTGA. The DNA for the CDR3 is TGTGCCAGCAGCTTCGGGACTAGCGGCTCCTACAATGAGCAGTTCTTC. Translation gives CASSFGTSGSYNEQFF.

This clonotype showed up many times. The rearrangement links TRBV4-1 to TRBJ1-6; D is undetermined. Looked up from germline, CDR1 is MGHRA and CDR2 is YSYEKL. The CDR3 has 13 residues. V was pared by 0 bases and J by 6 bases, with 3 bases between. CDR3 amino acids: CASSQEVNSPLHF. Here the CDR3 DNA reads TGCGCCAGCAGCCAAGAGGTTAATTCACCCCTCCACTTT.

This clonotype was picked up many times. The chain uses TRBV7-2 and TRBJ2-3; the match to TRBD2 covers 9 bases. V lost 6 bases to trimming and J lost 4 bases; unmatched junction nucleotides: 5. The CDR3 contains 14 residues. Germline CDR1 and CDR2: SGHTA and FQGNSA. CDR3 residues: CASRTASGADTQYF. CDR3 DNA: TGTGCCAGCAGAACCGCTAGCGGGGCAGATACGCAGTATTTT.

This clonotype was recorded many times. This chain joins TRBV5-1 and TRBJ1-1, with D unresolved. This CDR3 comprises 12 residues. Trimming left V 3 bases short and J 6 bases short, with 9 bases between. CDR1 is SGHRS and CDR2 is YFSETQ in the germline V gene. CDR3 loop: CASSSSLAEAFF. The DNA of the CDR3 is TGCGCCAGCAGCTCGAGCCTCGCTGAAGCTTTCTTT. Variable domain in full (rest from reference TRBV5-1 and TRBJ1-1): KAGVTQTPRYLIKTRGQQVTLSCSPISGHRSVSWYQQTPGQGLQFLFEYFSETQRNKGNFPGRFSGRQFSNSRSEMNVSTLELGDSALYLCASSSSLAEAFFGQGTRLTVV.

This clonotype was counted many times. The chain employs TRBV6-5 and TRBJ1-1, with TRBD1 as a possible D gene (5 bases). V lost 6 bases and J lost 7, with 12 bases in between. Germline V gives CDR1 MNHEY, CDR2 SVGAGI. This CDR3 is 12 amino acids long. CDR3 in amino acids: CASRFPGFEAFF. The CDR3, as DNA: TGTGCCAGCAGATTTCCAGGGTTTGAAGCTTTCTTT.

This clonotype was detected ten times or more. This sequence joins TRBV6-6 and TRBJ1-5; weak D call: TRBD1 (6 bases). V lost 2 bases and J 1 base, leaving 9 bases between the germline ends. The germline gives CDR1 MNHNY, CDR2 SVGAGI (reference sequence). The CDR3 covers 15 residues. The CDR3 DNA is TGTGCCAGCAGTTACGGGGGGGGCAGCAATCAGCCCCAGCATTTT. Its protein is CASSYGGGSNQPQHF.